A selection of T cell receptor beta chains follows, all from one sample in a study of blood T cell repertoires in COVID-19. TCRdb's table, derived via immunoSEQ multiplex PCR, lists solely in-frame clones and lacks some. The sample yields 330,000 or so clones, approximately 89% seen once. Sequenced input: PBMCs or T cells enriched from blood (not recorded which). All receptors come from a man aged 25-45 years who had recovered from COVID-19. CDR3s include the opening cysteine and the closing phenylalanine or tryptophan. D genes are given only for firm matches. Some rows have no size entry. The others give once, few or many, or a class for an expanded clone.

size,D,V,J,CDR3,DNA
-,-,TRBV25-1,TRBJ1-1,CASSEGIRGDTEAFF,TGTGCCAGCAGTGAGGGAATCCGGGGAGACACTGAAGCTTTCTTT
-,-,TRBV9,TRBJ2-1,CASSPTYNEQFF,TGTGCCAGCAGTCCGACTTACAATGAGCAGTTCTTC
-,TRBD1,TRBV18,TRBJ2-3,CASSRLPGQGTDTQYF,TGTGCCAGCTCACGCCTCCCGGGACAGGGGACAGATACGCAGTATTTT
-,-,TRBV28,TRBJ2-7,CASKGDGITYEQYF,TGTGCCAGCAAGGGGGACGGAATTACCTACGAGCAGTACTTC
-,-,TRBV29-1,TRBJ1-1,CSAVLSRDTEAFF,TGCAGCGCTGTGCTCAGCAGGGACACTGAAGCTTTCTTT
-,-,TRBV25-1,TRBJ2-7,CASSELGRGYEQYF,TGTGCCAGCAGTGAATTAGGCAGGGGCTACGAGCAGTACTTC
-,TRBD1,TRBV10-3,TRBJ1-4,CAISEPDDRGQDEKLFF,TGTGCCATCAGTGAGCCGGATGACAGGGGGCAGGATGAAAAACTGTTTTTT
-,TRBD2,TRBV9,TRBJ2-7,CASSISPTSGGGEQYF,TGTGCCAGCAGCATCAGCCCAACTAGCGGGGGGGGCGAGCAGTACTTC
-,-,TRBV19,TRBJ2-1,CASSMGLALYNEQFF,TGTGCCAGTAGTATGGGGCTAGCGCTATACAATGAGCAGTTCTTC
-,TRBD2,TRBV3-1/TRBV3-2,TRBJ2-5,CASHRTGLAGETQYF,TGTGCCAGCCATCGAACAGGACTAGCTGGGGAGACCCAGTACTTC
-,TRBD2,TRBV4-2,TRBJ2-1,CASTSESSLAGGYNEQFF,TGTGCCAGCACCTCAGAAAGTTCCCTAGCGGGGGGTTACAATGAGCAGTTCTTC
-,TRBD1,TRBV27,TRBJ1-5,CASSLYRQGEDQPQHF,TGTGCCAGCAGTTTATACCGACAGGGTGAGGATCAGCCCCAGCATTTT
-,-,TRBV19,TRBJ1-2,CASSTEISYTF,TGTGCCAGTAGTACCGAGATCAGCTACACCTTC
-,-,TRBV6-5,TRBJ2-7,CASSNHFHGYYEQYF,TGTGCCAGCAGTAACCACTTTCACGGTTACTACGAGCAGTACTTC
-,-,TRBV7-9,TRBJ2-5,CASSLSLEETQYF,TGTGCCAGCAGCTTATCCCTAGAAGAGACCCAGTACTTC
once,-,TRBV11-2,TRBJ2-7,CASSLGRSYEQYF,TGTGCCAGCAGCTTGGGCAGATCCTACGAGCAGTACTTC